This T cell receptor (beta chain) was identified in a study of T-cell reconstitution after alpha-beta-depleted transplantation in children. V dropped 3 bases and J dropped 6; count of bases not matched to a gene: 17. There are 19 residues in the CDR3. Germline CDR1 reads SGHAT; CDR2 reads FQDESV (reference sequence). Unique molecular identifiers were used to barcode this TCRbeta library. Each CDR3 protein is one row after TCRdb ran MiXCR on the PCR reads. The sample shows some 350,000 distinct CDR3 sequences, about a tenth of them seen only once. This clonotype was found a few times. The sequenced sample was PBMCs from the stem cell graft donor, obtained from the stem cell graft. The sequence came from a human donor who donated a stem cell graft to a child with acute lymphoblastic leukemia. This rearrangement joins TRBV11-1 to TRBJ2-1; 10 bases are shared with TRBD2. The CDR3: CASSFPRASGRLTGNEQFF. The CDR3 bases are TGTGCCAGCAGCTTCCCCCGGGCTAGCGGGAGACTTACGGGCAATGAGCAGTTCTTC.